Sequencing of this T cell receptor beta chain was carried out in a study of cytomegalovirus exposure and HLA in healthy donors. Amplification used 60 Vbeta primers and 13 Jbeta primers. The assay was immunoSEQ multiplex PCR, and TCRdb's table has in-frame clones only and misses some. The profile shows roughly 110,000 clones, about 80% of them singletons. Unmatched junction bases numbered 1, after V lost 4 bases and J lost 3 bases. The CDR3 spans 15 residues. Looked up from germline, CDR1 is SGHTA and CDR2 is FQGTGA. Notes on this clone: The target antigen is unknown.

Study results and limitations: V- and J-gene trimming in TCR beta was tied to a missense DCLRE1C variant by an analysis performed later.

Material for sequencing was PBMCs. The TCR sequence derives from a human donor in good health. The rearrangement links TRBV7-3 to TRBJ2-1; 12 nucleotides align to TRBD2. The CDR3 bases are TGTGCCAGCAGCTCGGGACTAGCGGGCTACAATGAGCAGTTCTTC. Its protein is CASSSGLAGYNEQFF.